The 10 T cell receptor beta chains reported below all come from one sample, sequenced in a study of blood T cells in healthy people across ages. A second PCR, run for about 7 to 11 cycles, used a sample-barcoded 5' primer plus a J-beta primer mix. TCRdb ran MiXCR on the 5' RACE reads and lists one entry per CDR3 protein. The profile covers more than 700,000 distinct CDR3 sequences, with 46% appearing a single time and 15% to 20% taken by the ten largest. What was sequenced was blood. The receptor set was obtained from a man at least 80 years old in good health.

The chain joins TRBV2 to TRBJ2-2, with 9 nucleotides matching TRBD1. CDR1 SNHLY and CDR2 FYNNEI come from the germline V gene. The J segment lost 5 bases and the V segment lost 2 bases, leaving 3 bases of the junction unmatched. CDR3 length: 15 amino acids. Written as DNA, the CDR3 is TGTGCCAGCAGTGAAAACAGGGGGCGAACCGGGGAGCTGTTTTTT. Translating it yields CASSENRGRTGELFF. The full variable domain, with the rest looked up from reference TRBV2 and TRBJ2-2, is EPEVTQTPSHQVTQMGQEVILRCVPISNHLYFYWYRQILGQKVEFLVSFYNNEISEKSEIFDDQFSVERPDGSNFTLKIRSTKLEDSAMYFCASSENRGRTGELFFGEGSRLTVL.

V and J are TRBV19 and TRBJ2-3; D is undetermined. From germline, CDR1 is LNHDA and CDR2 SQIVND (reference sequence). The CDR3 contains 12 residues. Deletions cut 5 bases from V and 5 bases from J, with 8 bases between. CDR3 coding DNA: TGTGCCAGTAGTCCATTCGGAGATACGCAGTATTTT. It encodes CASSPFGDTQYF.

CDR3 DNA: TGTGCCAGCAGTTTGACTAGCGCTACCGATACGCAGTATTTT. Protein product: CASSLTSATDTQYF. The rearrangement links TRBV12-3 or TRBV12-4 to TRBJ2-3, with TRBD2 identical over 8 bases. V lost 3 bases to trimming and J lost 6 bases; unmatched junction nucleotides: 5. There are 14 residues in the CDR3.

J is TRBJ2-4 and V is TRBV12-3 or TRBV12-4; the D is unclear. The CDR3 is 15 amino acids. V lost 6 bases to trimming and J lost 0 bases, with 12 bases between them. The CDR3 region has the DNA TGTGCCAGCAGCGATGAGACCCTAGCCAAAAACATTCAGTACTTC. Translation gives CASSDETLAKNIQYF.

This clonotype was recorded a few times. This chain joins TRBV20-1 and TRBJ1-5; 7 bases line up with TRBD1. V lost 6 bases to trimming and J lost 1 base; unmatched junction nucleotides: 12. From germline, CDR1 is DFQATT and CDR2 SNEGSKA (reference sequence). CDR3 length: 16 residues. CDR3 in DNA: TGCAGTGCATCCCCAGGGGGGTCTTTGAGCAATCAGCCCCAGCATTTT. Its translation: CSASPGGSLSNQPQHF.

As DNA, the CDR3 is TGTGCCAGCAGCGGAATTTTGGGCTTGAGCTATGGCTACACCTTC. Translating it yields CASSGILGLSYGYTF. The J gene is TRBJ1-2, the V gene TRBV3-1, with D uncertain. Trimming shortened V by 5 bases and J by 4 bases, and 17 bases separated the two germline ends. This CDR3 is built from 15 residues. Looked up from germline, CDR1 is LGHDT and CDR2 is YNNKEL (reference sequence).

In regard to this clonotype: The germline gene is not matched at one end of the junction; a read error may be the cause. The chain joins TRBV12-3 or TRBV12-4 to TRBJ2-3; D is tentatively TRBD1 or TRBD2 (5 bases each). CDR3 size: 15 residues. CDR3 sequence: CASSRRRDRTDTQYF. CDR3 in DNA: TGTGCCAGCAGCAGGCGACGGGACCGCACAGACACGCAGTATTTT.

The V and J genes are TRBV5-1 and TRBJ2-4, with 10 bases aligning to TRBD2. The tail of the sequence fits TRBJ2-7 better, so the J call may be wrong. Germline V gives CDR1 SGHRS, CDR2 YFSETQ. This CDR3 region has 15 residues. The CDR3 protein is CASSASGSLADEQYF. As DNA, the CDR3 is TGCGCCAGCAGCGCTAGCGGGAGTCTCGCCGACGAGCAGTACTTC.

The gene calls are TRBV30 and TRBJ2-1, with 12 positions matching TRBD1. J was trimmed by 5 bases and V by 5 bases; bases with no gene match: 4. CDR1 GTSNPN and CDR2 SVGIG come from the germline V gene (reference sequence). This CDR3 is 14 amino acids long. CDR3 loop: CAWGTGGADNEQFF. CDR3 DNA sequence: TGTGCCTGGGGGACAGGGGGCGCGGACAATGAGCAGTTCTTC.

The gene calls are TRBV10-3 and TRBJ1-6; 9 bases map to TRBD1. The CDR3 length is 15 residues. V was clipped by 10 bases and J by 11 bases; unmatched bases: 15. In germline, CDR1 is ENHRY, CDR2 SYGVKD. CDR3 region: CATAPGQGNIAPLHF. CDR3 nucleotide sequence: TGTGCCACGGCCCCCGGACAGGGGAATATTGCACCCCTCCACTTT.